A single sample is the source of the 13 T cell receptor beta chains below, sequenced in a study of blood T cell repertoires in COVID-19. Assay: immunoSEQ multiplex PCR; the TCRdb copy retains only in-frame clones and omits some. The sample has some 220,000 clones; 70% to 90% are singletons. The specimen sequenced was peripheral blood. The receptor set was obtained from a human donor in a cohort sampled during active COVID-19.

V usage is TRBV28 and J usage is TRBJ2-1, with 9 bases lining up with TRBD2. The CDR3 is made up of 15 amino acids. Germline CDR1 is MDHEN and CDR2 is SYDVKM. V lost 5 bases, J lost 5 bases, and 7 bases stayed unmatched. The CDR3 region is CASSVGLAGNNEQFF. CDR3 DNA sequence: TGTGCCAGCAGTGTTGGTCTAGCGGGGAACAATGAGCAGTTCTTC. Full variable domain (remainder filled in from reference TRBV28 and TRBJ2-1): DVKVTQSSRYLVKRTGEKVFLECVQDMDHENMFWYRQDPGLGLRLIYFSYDVKMKEKGDIPEGYSVSREKKERFSLILESASTNQTSMYLCASSVGLAGNNEQFFGPGTRLTVL.

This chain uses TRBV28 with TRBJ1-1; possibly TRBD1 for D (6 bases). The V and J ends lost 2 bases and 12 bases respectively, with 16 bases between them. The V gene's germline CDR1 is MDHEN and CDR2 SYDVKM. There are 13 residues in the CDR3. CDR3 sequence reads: CASSLTRGGRTFF. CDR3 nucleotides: TGTGCCAGCAGTTTAACAAGGGGGGGTCGTACTTTCTTT.

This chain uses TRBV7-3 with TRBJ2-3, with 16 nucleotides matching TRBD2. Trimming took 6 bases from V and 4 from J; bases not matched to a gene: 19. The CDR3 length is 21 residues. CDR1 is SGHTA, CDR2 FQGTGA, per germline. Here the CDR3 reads CASRGRTTGTSGGASADTQYF. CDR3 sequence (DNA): TGTGCCAGCAGGGGGCGAACTACCGGGACTAGCGGGGGGGCCTCGGCAGATACGCAGTATTTT.

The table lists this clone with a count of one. In nucleotides, the CDR3 is TGTGCCAGTAGTAGAGGAGTTGGAACCCTAGCGGGAGTCAGGCTAAATGAGCAGTTCTTC. Its protein is CASSRGVGTLAGVRLNEQFF. The chain links TRBV19 to TRBJ2-1, with TRBD2 identical over 10 bases. The ends lost 4 bases at V and 7 bases at J; junction bases unmatched: 22. Per the germline V gene, CDR1 is LNHDA and CDR2 is SQIVND (reference sequence). This CDR3 region has 20 residues.

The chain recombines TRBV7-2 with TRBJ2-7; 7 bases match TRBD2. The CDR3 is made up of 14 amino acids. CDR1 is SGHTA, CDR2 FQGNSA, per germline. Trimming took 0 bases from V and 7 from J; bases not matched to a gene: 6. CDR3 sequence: CASSLAGGPGEQYF. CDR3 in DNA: TGTGCCAGCAGCTTAGCGGGAGGGCCGGGGGAGCAGTACTTC.

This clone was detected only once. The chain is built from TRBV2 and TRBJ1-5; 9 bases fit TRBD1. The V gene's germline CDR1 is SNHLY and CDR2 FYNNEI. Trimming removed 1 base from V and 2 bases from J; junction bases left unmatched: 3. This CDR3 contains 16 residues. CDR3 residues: CASSEGRDRGNQPQHF. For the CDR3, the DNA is TGTGCCAGCAGTGAAGGGAGGGACAGGGGCAATCAGCCCCAGCATTTT.

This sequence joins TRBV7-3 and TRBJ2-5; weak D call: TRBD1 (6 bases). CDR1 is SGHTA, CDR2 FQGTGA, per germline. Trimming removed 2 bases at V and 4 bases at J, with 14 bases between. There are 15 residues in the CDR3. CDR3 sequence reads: CASSLGQGMGETQYF. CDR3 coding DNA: TGTGCCAGCAGCTTAGGGCAGGGGATGGGAGAGACCCAGTACTTC. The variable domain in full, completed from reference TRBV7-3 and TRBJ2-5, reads GAGVSQTPSNKVTEKGKYVELRCDPISGHTALYWYRQSLGQGPEFLIYFQGTGAADDSGLPNDRFFAVRPEGSVSTLKIQRTERGDSAVYLCASSLGQGMGETQYFGPGTRLLVL.

The CDR3 region has the DNA TGTGCCAGCAGGGACGCAGGGGGCAATCAGCCCCAGCATTTT. It is translated as CASRDAGGNQPQHF. The rearrangement uses TRBV2 and TRBJ1-5; D may be TRBD1 (6 bases). The length of the CDR3 is 14 residues. Trimming left V 6 bases short and J 2 bases short, with 11 bases between. Germline V lookup: CDR1 SNHLY, CDR2 FYNNEI.

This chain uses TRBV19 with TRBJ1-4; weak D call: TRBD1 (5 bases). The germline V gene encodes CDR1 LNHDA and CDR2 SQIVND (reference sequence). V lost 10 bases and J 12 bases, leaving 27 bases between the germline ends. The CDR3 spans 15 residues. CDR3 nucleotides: TGTGCCACCTACACCACCCGATCCGGAATCAGGGAACTGTTTTTT. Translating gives CATYTTRSGIRELFF. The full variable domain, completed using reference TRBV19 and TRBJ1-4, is DGGITQSPKYLFRKEGQNVTLSCEQNLNHDAMYWYRQDPGQGLRLIYYSQIVNDFQKGDIAEGYSVSREKKESFPLTVTSAQKNPTAFYLCATYTTRSGIRELFFGSGTQLSVL.

Here the CDR3 reads CASSSNYGYTF. In nucleotides, the CDR3 is TGTGCCAGCAGTTCAAACTATGGCTACACCTTC. This chain connects TRBV6-5 to TRBJ1-2; no reliable D call. Germline CDR1 reads MNHEY; CDR2 reads SVGAGI. This CDR3 is built from 11 residues. The V end lost 4 bases, the J end lost 2 bases, and 2 bases lay between the germline ends.

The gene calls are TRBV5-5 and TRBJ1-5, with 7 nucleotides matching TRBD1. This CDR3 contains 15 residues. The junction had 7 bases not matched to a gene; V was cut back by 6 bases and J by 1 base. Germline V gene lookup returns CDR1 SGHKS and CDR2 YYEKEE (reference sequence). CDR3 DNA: TGTGCCAGCAACCTCCAGGGGGGAAGCAATCAGCCCCAGCATTTT. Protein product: CASNLQGGSNQPQHF.

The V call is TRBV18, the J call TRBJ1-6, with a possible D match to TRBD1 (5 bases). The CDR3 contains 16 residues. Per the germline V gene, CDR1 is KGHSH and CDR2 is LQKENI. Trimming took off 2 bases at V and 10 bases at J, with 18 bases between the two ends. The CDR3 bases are TGTGCCAGCTCACCATATTCCCTCGGGGGGTACTCACCCCTCCACTTT. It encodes CASSPYSLGGYSPLHF.

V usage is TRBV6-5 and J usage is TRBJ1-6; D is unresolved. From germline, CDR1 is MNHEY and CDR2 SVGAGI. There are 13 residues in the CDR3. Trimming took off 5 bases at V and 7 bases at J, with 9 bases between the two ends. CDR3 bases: TGTGCCAGCAGTACGAGGGAAAATTCACCCCTCCACTTT. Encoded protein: CASSTRENSPLHF.